This T cell receptor (beta chain) originates from a study of shared clonotypes between healthy human individuals. Points on this clone: Its antigen is unidentified.

This table comes from immunoSEQ multiplex PCR, and its TCRdb copy is limited to in-frame clones, with some not included. The sample has about 870,000 clones; approximately 92% are singletons. Findings and caveats of the study: Clonotype sharing across donors was expected to vary with sequencing depth. In having few donors, the study represented limited genetic and exposure-history diversity. Generation probabilities were higher for clonotypes shared across all four sorted-subset donors than for unshared ones.

Cells designated naive CD8 were CD45RO-negative and were positively selected for CCR7, with terminally differentiated effector memory CD45RA+ cells excluded. Donors were Caucasian adults residing in Nashville, Tennessee, USA. This CDR3 comprises 15 residues. V lost 6 bases to trimming and J lost 6 bases; unmatched junction nucleotides: 13. Germline CDR1 MNHEY, CDR2 SMNVEV (reference sequence). The chain joins TRBV27 to TRBJ2-5; 7 bases are a match to TRBD1. The sample taken for sequencing was naive CD8+ T cells sorted from blood. This TCR derives from a man younger than 45 in good health. The CDR3 DNA reads as TGTGCCAGCAGCCCGGGACAGAGTTTCGTACAGACCCAGTACTTC. It yields the protein CASSPGQSFVQTQYF.